The present TCR beta chain was sequenced within a study of T cells in Graves' hyperthyroidism and ophthalmopathy. The CDR3 length is 12 residues. V gave up 8 bases and J gave up 0 bases; unmatched junction bases: 4. The V gene's germline CDR1 is SQVTM and CDR2 ANQGSEA. The investigators amplified TCR beta CDR3 regions from RNA transcripts. HTBI primers were employed in a first-round RT-PCR of the TCR CDR3. Using its own MiXCR run on the multiplex PCR reads, TCRdb lists one record per CDR3 protein. The table lists around 660,000 distinct CDR3 sequences, nearly 45% of them singletons. Material: peripheral blood or thyroid tissue (not recorded which). The chain is built from TRBV29-1 and TRBJ2-7, with TRBD1 matching 7 bases. This clonotype was obtained from an adult man with Graves' disease, either hyperthyroidism or ophthalmopathy (not recorded which). The CDR3 DNA reads as TGCAGCCCGACAGGGCCCTCCTACGAGCAGTACTTC. It translates to CSPTGPSYEQYF.